Shown below are 2 T cell receptor beta chains from a single sample sequenced in a study of blood T cells in healthy people across ages. Alongside a J-beta primer mix, a sample-barcoded 5' primer served in a second PCR lasting about 6 to 12 cycles. TCRdb ran MiXCR on the 5' RACE reads and lists one entry per CDR3 protein. The data show 1.5 million to 2 million distinct CDR3 sequences, around 48% seen once. Sequenced material: blood. Every receptor here comes from a woman aged 35 to 49 in good health.

This chain uses TRBV7-3 with TRBJ2-1; no reliable D call. The germline V and J ends were trimmed by 5 bases and 2 bases, with 7 bases remaining between them. The CDR3 has 13 residues. CDR1 is SGHTA and CDR2 is FQGTGA in the germline V gene. Here the CDR3 DNA reads TGTGCCAGCAGCGCCGACCCCTACAATGAGCAGTTCTTC. As protein: CASSADPYNEQFF.

The genes are TRBV5-5 and TRBJ2-6; possible D gene TRBD2, 7 bases. V dropped 0 bases and J dropped 0 bases, with 10 bases sitting between them. The germline CDR1 and CDR2 sequences are SGHKS and YYEKEE (reference sequence). This CDR3 contains 17 residues. For the CDR3, the DNA is TGTGCCAGCAGCTTGGCGGGGGGCTCCTCTGGGGCCAACGTCCTGACTTTC. Translating it yields CASSLAGGSSGANVLTF. Full variable domain (rest looked up from reference TRBV5-5 and TRBJ2-6): DAGVTQSPTHLIKTRGQQVTLRCSPISGHKSVSWYQQVLGQGPQFIFQYYEKEERGRGNFPDRFSARQFPNYSSELNVNALLLGDSALYLCASSLAGGSSGANVLTFGAGSRLTVL.